The T cell receptor (beta chain) described here comes from a study of blood T cell repertoires in COVID-19. With V trimmed by 4 bases and J by 0 bases, 2 bases remained unmatched. The CDR3 has 16 amino acids. Germline V lookup: CDR1 MGHDK, CDR2 SYGVNS. Libraries were prepared by immunoSEQ multiplex PCR; TCRdb keeps only in-frame clonotypes and omits some of them. The data contain more than 95,000 clones, 65% to 90% of them singletons. The V call is TRBV25-1, the J call TRBJ1-3, with 11 bases fitting TRBD1. The clonotype comes from a man between 45 and 60 years old with acute or convalescent COVID-19. The sequencing sample was made of peripheral blood. The CDR3 DNA follows: TGTGCCAGCAGTGCCGGGACAGGGGGCTCTGGAAACACCATATATTTT. Its protein product is CASSAGTGGSGNTIYF.